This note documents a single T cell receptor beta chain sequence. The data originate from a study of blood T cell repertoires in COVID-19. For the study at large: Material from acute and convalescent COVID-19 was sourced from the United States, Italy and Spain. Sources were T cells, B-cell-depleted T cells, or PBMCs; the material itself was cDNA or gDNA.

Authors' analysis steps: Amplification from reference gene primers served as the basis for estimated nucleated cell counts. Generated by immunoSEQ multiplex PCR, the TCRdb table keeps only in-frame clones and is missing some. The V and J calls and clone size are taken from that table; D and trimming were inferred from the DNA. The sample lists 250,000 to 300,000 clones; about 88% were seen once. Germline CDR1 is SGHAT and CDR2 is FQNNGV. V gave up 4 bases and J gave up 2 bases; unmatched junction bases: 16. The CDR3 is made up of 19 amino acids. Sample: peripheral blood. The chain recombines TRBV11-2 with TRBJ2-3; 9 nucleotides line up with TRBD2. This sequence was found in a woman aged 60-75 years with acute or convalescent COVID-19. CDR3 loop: CASSSQGLAGRGDTDTQYF. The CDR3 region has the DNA TGTGCCAGCAGCTCCCAGGGACTAGCCGGAAGAGGTGACACAGATACGCAGTATTTT.